The rows below give T cell receptor beta chains drawn from one sample of a study of blood T cell repertoires in COVID-19. Sequenced by immunoSEQ multiplex PCR; TCRdb stores in-frame clones only, minus some. The table shows roughly 120,000 clones, with over 65% occurring only once. Material for sequencing was peripheral blood. The receptor source for this set is a human donor with acute or convalescent COVID-19. The donor label of this sample is uncertain. CDR3s include the opening cysteine and the closing phenylalanine or tryptophan. The order of the fields is clone size, J gene, V gene, D gene, CDR3 protein, CDR3 DNA. A D gene is named only where the DNA matches it firmly. A clone size is listed for some rows: how often the clone was seen (once, few, many), or a class if it is expanded.

-,TRBJ2-5,TRBV9,TRBD2,CASSVGLAGGLETQYF,TGTGCCAGCAGCGTAGGGCTAGCGGGGGGGCTAGAGACCCAGTACTTC
-,TRBJ1-6,TRBV30,-,CAWSVWAKSYSPLHF,TGTGCCTGGAGTGTATGGGCGAAATCTTATTCACCCCTCCACTTT
few,TRBJ1-5,TRBV10-2,-,CASSKGGGGNQPQHF,TGCGCCAGCAGTAAAGGGGGTGGGGGCAATCAGCCCCAGCATTTT
-,TRBJ1-6,TRBV6-5,TRBD1,CASRGNTGVSPLHF,TGTGCCAGCAGGGGTAATACAGGGGTTTCACCCCTCCACTTT
-,TRBJ2-7,TRBV5-1,-,CASSLQITGEQYF,TGCGCCAGCAGCTTGCAAATCACGGGGGAGCAGTACTTC
-,TRBJ1-1,TRBV29-1,-,CSAGISGTEAFF,TGCAGCGCCGGAATTAGCGGCACTGAAGCTTTCTTT
-,TRBJ2-3,TRBV10-2,TRBD2,CASSDGRELLGTDTQYF,TGCGCCAGCAGTGACGGGAGGGAATTGTTGGGCACAGATACGCAGTATTTT
few,TRBJ1-2,TRBV28,TRBD1,CASISAATGVGGYTF,TGTGCCAGCATCTCCGCCGCAACAGGGGTAGGCGGCTACACCTTC
-,TRBJ2-1,TRBV18,-,CASSLRGAGNEQFF,TGTGCCAGCTCTCTTCGGGGGGCCGGGAATGAGCAGTTCTTC
-,TRBJ2-7,TRBV7-9,TRBD2,CASSRLAGGLYEQYF,TGTGCCAGCAGCCGGCTGGCGGGGGGCCTCTACGAGCAGTACTTC
-,TRBJ1-2,TRBV1,-,CTSSQVGRGDEHYGYTF,TGCACCAGCAGCCAAGTTGGGCGGGGGGATGAACACTATGGCTACACCTTC
-,TRBJ1-1,TRBV5-1,-,CASSLGNLAEAFF,TGCGCCAGCAGCTTGGGTAATCTCGCTGAAGCTTTCTTT
-,TRBJ2-1,TRBV5-1,-,CASSLTSSYNEQFF,TGCGCCAGCAGCTTGACGAGCTCCTACAATGAGCAGTTCTTC
-,TRBJ2-6,TRBV2,-,CASSRDSGANVLTF,TGTGCCAGCTCCCGGGACTCTGGGGCCAACGTCCTGACTTTC
-,TRBJ2-3,TRBV18,TRBD1,CASSPLPRDRGTDTQYF,TGTGCCAGCTCACCGCTCCCCCGGGACAGGGGGACAGATACGCAGTATTTT
few,TRBJ1-2,TRBV5-1,TRBD1,CASSLDRAGYTF,TGCGCCAGCAGCCTCGACAGGGCTGGCTACACCTTC
-,TRBJ1-3,TRBV6-5,TRBD1,CASRGQGSGNTIYF,TGTGCCAGCAGAGGACAGGGGAGTGGAAACACCATATATTTT
-,TRBJ2-3,TRBV6-4,-,CASSPAATDTQYF,TGTGCCAGCTCGCCAGCGGCGACAGATACGCAGTATTTT
-,TRBJ2-2,TRBV9,-,CASSPPEFGSDSGELFF,TGTGCCAGCAGCCCCCCGGAGTTTGGGTCAGACTCCGGGGAGCTGTTTTTT
-,TRBJ2-1,TRBV15,-,CATSRTSEQFF,TGTGCCACCAGCAGGACTTCTGAGCAGTTCTTC
-,TRBJ2-5,TRBV29-1,-,CSVGEGGGRGETQYF,TGCAGCGTTGGAGAGGGAGGGGGACGCGGAGAGACCCAGTACTTC
-,TRBJ1-2,TRBV4-2,-,CASSQPKVRGTNYGYTF,TGTGCCAGCAGCCAACCCAAGGTTAGGGGAACTAACTATGGCTACACCTTC
-,TRBJ2-7,TRBV7-6,TRBD1,CASSLDRGTYEQYF,TGTGCCAGCAGCTTAGACAGGGGGACCTACGAGCAGTACTTC
few,TRBJ2-2,TRBV2,TRBD1,CASMTGGYTGELFF,TGTGCCAGCATGACAGGGGGGTACACCGGGGAGCTGTTTTTT
-,TRBJ2-1,TRBV5-1,TRBD2,CASSGIAGEGQFF,TGCGCCAGCAGCGGGATAGCGGGGGAAGGGCAGTTCTTC
-,TRBJ2-2,TRBV4-2,TRBD2,CASSQVGTSGNTGELFF,TGTGCCAGCAGCCAAGTTGGGACTAGCGGAAACACCGGGGAGCTGTTTTTT
once,TRBJ1-2,TRBV5-5,-,CASSLEFREQGYGYTF,TGTGCCAGCAGCTTGGAGTTCCGGGAACAAGGCTATGGCTACACCTTC
-,TRBJ1-1,TRBV27,-,CASSLSGRIFNTEAFF,TGTGCCAGCAGTTTATCGGGCAGAATTTTTAACACTGAAGCTTTCTTT
-,TRBJ2-1,TRBV14,TRBD2,CASSQGLAGYNEQFF,TGTGCCAGCAGCCAAGGACTAGCGGGGTACAATGAGCAGTTCTTC
-,TRBJ1-6,TRBV13,TRBD1,CASSPHARHQGGLAYNSPLHF,TGTGCCAGCAGCCCCCATGCCCGACACCAAGGGGGCCTCGCCTATAATTCACCCCTCCACTTT
-,TRBJ1-1,TRBV2,TRBD1,CASNRQGASEAFF,TGTGCCAGCAATAGACAGGGGGCTTCTGAAGCTTTCTTT
-,TRBJ2-5,TRBV13,TRBD1,CASSRKTGQGAVQETQYF,TGTGCCAGCAGCCGAAAAACCGGACAGGGAGCCGTCCAAGAGACCCAGTACTTC
-,TRBJ1-2,TRBV21-1,-,CASSKAKGGRGYGYTF,TGTGCCAGCAGCAAAGCGAAAGGGGGCCGAGGCTATGGCTACACCTTC
-,TRBJ1-2,TRBV5-8,-,CASSPTPTGGYTF,TGTGCCAGCAGCCCCACCCCGACTGGTGGCTACACCTTC
-,TRBJ2-5,TRBV3-1/TRBV3-2,-,CASSQSYSRGETQYF,TGTGCCAGCAGCCAAAGTTATAGCCGTGGGGAGACCCAGTACTTC
-,TRBJ1-5,TRBV24-1,-,CATRQDSNQPQHF,TGTGCCACGCGACAGGATAGCAATCAGCCCCAGCATTTT
-,TRBJ1-1,TRBV6-2/TRBV6-3,-,CASSYLTVTEAFF,TGTGCCAGCAGTTACTTGACAGTCACTGAAGCTTTCTTT
-,TRBJ1-6,TRBV19,-,CASGRRGDSPLHF,TGTGCCAGTGGCCGGAGGGGCGATTCACCCCTCCACTTT
-,TRBJ1-4,TRBV20-1,-,CSASRGRVANEKLFF,TGCAGTGCTAGTAGGGGCAGGGTGGCTAATGAAAAACTGTTTTTT
-,TRBJ1-6,TRBV2,-,CASSDKGDLLKLNSPLHF,TGTGCCAGCAGTGATAAAGGGGATCTTCTGAAATTAAATTCACCCCTCCACTTT
medium-sized,TRBJ2-2,TRBV12-5,TRBD2,CASGLGLADNTGELFF,TGTGCTAGTGGTTTGGGCCTAGCGGACAACACCGGGGAGCTGTTTTTT